The rows below give T cell receptor beta chains drawn from one sample of a study of blood T cell repertoires in COVID-19. The method was immunoSEQ multiplex PCR; TCRdb's version includes in-frame clones alone and lacks a portion of them. The profile shows over 100,000 clones, roughly 92% of them singletons. The material sequenced was peripheral blood. The receptors come from a woman aged 45-60 years with COVID-19, enrolled during active disease. Both conserved end residues are part of each CDR3. A D gene is named only where the DNA matches it firmly. Size is omitted from some rows. Given values are once, few, many or a class for expanded clones.

>TRBJ1-1|.|.|TRBV28
CASSGSIQGFGTEAFF
TGTGCCAGCAGTGGGTCTATCCAGGGGTTCGGTACTGAAGCTTTCTTT
>TRBJ1-1|TRBD1|.|TRBV5-8
CASSYRGISEAFF
TGTGCCAGCAGCTACAGGGGGATTTCTGAAGCTTTCTTT
>TRBJ2-2|.|.|TRBV2
CASSGRAGSRTGELFF
TGTGCCAGCAGTGGCAGGGCTGGCTCCCGCACCGGGGAGCTGTTTTTT
>TRBJ1-2|.|.|TRBV6-5
CASSSPRGGVLGYTF
TGTGCCAGCAGTTCCCCCCGTGGAGGGGTACTAGGCTACACCTTC
>TRBJ1-1|TRBD1|.|TRBV4-1
CASSLGFDRGHGNTEAFF
TGCGCCAGCAGCTTGGGATTTGACAGGGGGCACGGGAACACTGAAGCTTTCTTT
>TRBJ1-5|.|.|TRBV2
CASTQRAPRGQPQHF
TGTGCCAGCACGCAGAGGGCCCCACGGGGTCAGCCCCAGCATTTT
>TRBJ1-6|.|.|TRBV3-1/TRBV3-2
CASSPTVLGNSPLHF
TGTGCCAGCAGCCCGACAGTATTGGGTAATTCACCCCTCCACTTT
>TRBJ2-1|.|.|TRBV6-5
CASSYSRVNEQFF
TGTGCCAGCAGTTACTCGAGAGTGAATGAGCAGTTCTTC
>TRBJ1-4|TRBD1|.|TRBV30
CAWRTGDEKLFF
TGTGCCTGGCGGACAGGGGATGAAAAACTGTTTTTT
>TRBJ1-4|TRBD1|.|TRBV19
CATSDRGIEKLFF
TGTGCCACCTCGGACAGGGGAATTGAAAAACTGTTTTTT
>TRBJ1-1|.|.|TRBV9
CASSPIGVNTEAFF
TGTGCCAGCAGCCCAATAGGGGTGAACACTGAAGCTTTCTTT
>TRBJ1-6|.|.|TRBV9
CASTPGTPNSPLHF
TGTGCCAGCACCCCCGGGACTCCTAATTCACCCCTCCACTTT
>TRBJ1-6|.|once|TRBV24-1
CATSDPLGGLHF
TGTGCCACCAGTGACCCCCTCGGGGGCCTCCACTTT
>TRBJ2-1|TRBD1|.|TRBV30
CAWSPGQVTYNEQFF
TGTGCCTGGAGTCCTGGACAGGTAACCTACAATGAGCAGTTCTTC
>TRBJ1-3|TRBD1|.|TRBV4-1
CASSHLTGQGNTIYF
TGCGCCAGCAGCCACCTGACAGGGCAAGGAAACACCATATATTTT
>TRBJ2-7|TRBD2|.|TRBV3-1/TRBV3-2
CASRTSGGASYEQYF
TGTGCCAGCAGAACCAGCGGGGGGGCTTCCTACGAGCAGTACTTC
>TRBJ2-5|.|once|TRBV10-2
CASSRWEGGQETQYF
TGCGCCAGCAGTCGTTGGGAAGGGGGTCAAGAGACCCAGTACTTC
>TRBJ1-2|TRBD1|.|TRBV2
CASSKGTVDYGYTF
TGTGCCAGCAGTAAAGGGACAGTAGACTATGGCTACACCTTC
>TRBJ1-3|TRBD1|.|TRBV6-1
CASSGGQGAFIGNTIYF
TGTGCCAGCAGTGGCGGACAGGGGGCCTTCATTGGAAACACCATATATTTT
>TRBJ1-1|.|once|TRBV12-3/TRBV12-4
CASTLGRGVGAFF
TGTGCCAGCACCTTGGGGAGGGGTGTAGGAGCTTTCTTT
>TRBJ1-2|.|.|TRBV9
CASSPWRGGNGYTF
TGTGCCAGCAGCCCATGGCGGGGGGGCAATGGCTACACCTTC
>TRBJ2-3|.|.|TRBV5-6
CASSATTWFRTDTQYF
TGTGCCAGCAGCGCAACCACCTGGTTCAGGACAGATACGCAGTATTTT
>TRBJ1-3|.|.|TRBV5-1
CASSLGSSGNTIYF
TGCGCCAGCAGCTTGGGGAGCTCTGGAAACACCATATATTTT
>TRBJ1-5|.|.|TRBV15
CATSRDKGGGQPQHF
TGTGCCACCAGCAGAGATAAGGGAGGCGGCCAGCCCCAGCATTTT
>TRBJ2-3|TRBD1|.|TRBV28
CASSFRGQVRTDTQYF
TGTGCCAGCAGTTTCAGGGGACAGGTACGAACAGATACGCAGTATTTT
>TRBJ2-3|.|once|TRBV3-1/TRBV3-2
CASSQDSRGTGTDTQYF
TGTGCCAGCAGCCAAGATTCCCGCGGGACTGGGACAGATACGCAGTATTTT
>TRBJ2-1|TRBD2|.|TRBV6-2/TRBV6-3
CASSYSGGGPQFF
TGTGCCAGCAGTTACTCTGGCGGGGGACCTCAGTTCTTC